The present T cell receptor (beta chain) was sequenced within a study of naive and memory T cell subsets (dated by TCRdb to 2016 to 2017). With respect to the entire study: Sorted naive and memory T cell subsets from peripheral blood were analyzed in the study using a UMI-based, open-source pipeline for TCR alpha and beta sequencing. IgG serology results and the functional CMV T cell responses were in complete agreement. RNA was DNase-treated and reverse transcribed with TCR constant-region primers, mostly using SuperScript III.

Details on this clonotype: Its cognate antigen has yet to be identified. No base quality values were provided; no much bigger clone lies one nucleotide off.

Findings and caveats that apply to the study as a whole: After error correction, over 90% of naive TCR sequences appeared only once, giving much steeper abundance distributions than memory subsets. The repertoire findings for the naive and memory subsets could not be validated against a ground truth, as none was available. RNA-based TCR counts may be influenced by expression changes linked to T cell activation and differentiation. Gini index rose and Shannon and inverse Simpson diversity fell from naive through CM, EM and EMRA in both CD4 and CD8 cells. Each clonotype was defined as a single alpha or beta chain sequence rather than as a paired alpha/beta receptor. The abundance of TCRs followed a power law with an exponent that differed between naive and memory subsets yet stayed consistent across the three individuals.

Separate amplification of TCR alpha and beta chain libraries was performed from the second PCR step onward. To determine each donor's CMV status, fresh PBMCs were stimulated overnight with CMV viral lysate, and IFNgamma production from CD4+ T cells was then assessed. Using Miltenyi beads, CD4 T cells were first positively selected, and CD8 T cells were then positively selected from the CD4-negative fraction. After staining for CD3, CD4, CD8, CD45RA, CD27 and a live/dead dye, cells were sorted on a BD Aria II into four subsets based on CD45RA and CD27. The sorting gate for effector memory cells was CD45RA-CD27-, and the sorting gate for EMRA cells was CD45RA+CD27-. Blood was obtained from a few healthy volunteers, and the blood from each volunteer was fractionated into CD4 and CD8 T cells and subsequently into four differentiation subsets. Around 120 ml of peripheral blood was collected from each donor, and PBMC were isolated by Ficoll-Paque PLUS density-gradient centrifugation. After sorting, cells were lysed in RLT buffer, RNA was extracted using a Qiagen RNeasy kit, and the extracted RNA was stored at -80 degrees C.

The germline V gene (reference sequence) supplies CDR1 SGHNT and CDR2 YYREEE. V drops 4 bases and J drops 2 bases, leaving 15 bases in between. The CDR3 numbers 15 residues from cysteine through phenylalanine. Only the CDR3 region is kept as DNA, spanning 45 bases read in frame from base 1. Library preparation employed UMI-ligation and nested PCR. The beta constant-region primer was an equimolar mix of two oligonucleotides covering both TRBC1 and TRBC2. The ligated cDNA went through four rounds of PCR with nested alpha and beta constant-region primers together with the SP2 primer. A single-stranded oligonucleotide carrying the SP2 primer and a 12-nucleotide UMI was ligated to the 3' end of the cDNA by T4 RNA ligase 1. Incubation of the ligation reaction lasted roughly 20-25 hours at 16 degrees C. PCR2 was typically run as a SYBR Green qPCR and stopped at a predetermined threshold to prevent over-amplification. Apart from the first purification, every purification step used Agencourt AMPure XP magnetic beads. Library amounts were measured by Qubit and library quality was assessed on a TapeStation, where the main peak was expected at around 650 bp. Pooled libraries were sequenced on an Illumina MiSeq using v2 2x251 paired-end kits, and typically roughly 1-2.2 million reads were obtained per sample. Libraries were pooled at around 4 nM per sample, and about 5-7% PhiX was added to improve cluster recognition. On the study's bioinformatics: FASTQ reads processed by Demultiplexor were assigned V and J genes by Decombinator through tag matching that tolerated a single base-pair mismatch. Collapsinator relied on UMIs to fix sequencing errors as well as frequency errors caused by PCR heterogeneity. CDR3Translator translated TCRs and extracted CDR3s from the conserved cysteine to the FGXG phenylalanine, flagging non-productive sequences. Gini, Shannon entropy and inverse Simpson indices were calculated on repertoires subsampled to equal numbers of UMI-defined TCRs. Within the linear range, a power law was fitted by maximum likelihood to the distributions of clonotype abundance. Similar UMI counts, unique TCR numbers and clonal distributions were obtained with the pipeline and with MIGEC on one naive CD8 sample. A set of several thousand CMV-associated CDR3 sequences, compiled from VDJdb and a published dataset, was used to search the repertoires. TCRdb reworked the public reads: Q25 trimming with fastp, MiXCR clone assembly, productive beta chains retained. Every entry covers one CDR3 protein and lists the most common genes and DNA from its rows. TCRdb assigned the V and J calls; the authors' analysis was not used. The sample table contains 9,700 or so distinct CDR3 sequences; only one count was recorded for around 5.5% of them. About 56% of the sample is taken by the ten largest.

Sample: CD4+ TEMRA cells from blood. The cell subset or site label corresponds to: effector memory re-expressing CD45RA, CD45RA+ CD27-. The TCR comes from a human donor in good health. Recombination linked TRBV5-4 to TRBJ2-5; the D match is possibly TRBD1 or TRBD2, with 5 bases aligned in each. The bases read TGTGCCAGCAGCCACGGGACCCTCGGGCAAGAGACCCAGTACTTC. It codes for CASSHGTLGQETQYF.